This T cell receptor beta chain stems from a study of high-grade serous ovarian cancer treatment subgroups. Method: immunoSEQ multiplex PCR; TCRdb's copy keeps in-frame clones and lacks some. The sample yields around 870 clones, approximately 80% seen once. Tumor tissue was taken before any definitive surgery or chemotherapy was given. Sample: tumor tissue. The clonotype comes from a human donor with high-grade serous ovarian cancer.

This CDR3 reads CASSSPAGGLNEQFF. CDR3 DNA sequence: TGTGCCAGCAGCTCCCCAGCGGGGGGGCTCAATGAGCAGTTCTTC. This rearrangement joins TRBV7-3 to TRBJ2-1; 10 bases agree with TRBD2. The V gene's germline CDR1 is SGHTA and CDR2 FQGTGA. V dropped 4 bases and J dropped 6; count of bases not matched to a gene: 6. The CDR3 consists of 15 residues.